This T cell receptor beta chain was observed in a study of cytomegalovirus exposure and HLA in healthy donors. Donors showed nominal health when sampled, although they likely had unrecorded immune exposures. It was with 60 Vbeta and 13 Jbeta primers that the PCR ran. Generated by immunoSEQ multiplex PCR, the TCRdb table keeps only in-frame clones and is missing some. Counted here are 150,000 to 200,000 clones, 65% to 85% occurring once; the ten biggest clones make up about 3.1%. The CDR3 is 15 residues long. J was trimmed by 7 bases and V by 6 bases; bases with no gene match: 8. Germline V gene lookup returns CDR1 MDHEN and CDR2 SYDVKM.

Sequences were obtained from PBMCs. J is TRBJ1-5 and V is TRBV28; TRBD1 agrees at 11 bases. The source is a female donor in good health and CMV-seronegative. CDR3 residues: CASSPRGQGEQPQHF. In nucleotides, the CDR3 is TGTGCCAGCAGCCCGCGGGGACAGGGGGAGCAGCCCCAGCATTTT.